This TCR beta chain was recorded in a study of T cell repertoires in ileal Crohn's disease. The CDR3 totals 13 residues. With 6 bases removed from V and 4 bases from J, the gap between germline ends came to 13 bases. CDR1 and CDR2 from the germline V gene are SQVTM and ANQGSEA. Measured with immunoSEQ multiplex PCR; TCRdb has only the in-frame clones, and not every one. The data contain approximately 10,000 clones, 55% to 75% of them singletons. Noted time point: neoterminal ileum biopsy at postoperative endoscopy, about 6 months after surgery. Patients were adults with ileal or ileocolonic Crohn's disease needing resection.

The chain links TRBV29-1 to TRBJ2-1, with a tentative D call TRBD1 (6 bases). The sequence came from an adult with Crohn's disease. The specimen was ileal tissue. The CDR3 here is CSVRGGGYNEQFF. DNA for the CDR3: TGCAGCGTCAGGGGTGGGGGATACAATGAGCAGTTCTTC.